What follows are 26 T cell receptor beta chains derived from one specimen sequenced in a study of T cells in Graves' hyperthyroidism and ophthalmopathy. The source material, RNA transcripts, was used to amplify TCR beta CDR3 regions. The HTBI primer set drove a first-round RT-PCR of the TCR CDR3. TCRdb fed the multiplex PCR reads into MiXCR, producing one record per CDR3 protein. This sample has 600,000 or so distinct CDR3 sequences, with about 14% found just once. The specimen was blood. These receptors came from a woman aged 50 to 60 with Graves' ophthalmopathy.

This clonotype was counted many times. This sequence joins TRBV12-3 or TRBV12-4 and TRBJ2-5, with 7 bases fitting TRBD1. J was trimmed by 4 bases and V by 1 base; bases with no gene match: 6. The CDR3 consists of 15 residues. The DNA of the CDR3 is TGTGCCAGCAGTTTAGTCGACAGGGATAGAGAGACCCAGTACTTC. Amino acid sequence: CASSLVDRDRETQYF.

The chain employs TRBV25-1 and TRBJ2-1; no reliable D call. Deletions cut 3 bases from V and 3 bases from J, with 9 bases between. This CDR3 has 14 amino acids. From germline, CDR1 is MGHDK and CDR2 SYGVNS. In DNA, the CDR3 is TGTGCCAGCAGTGATCGGCCATACTACAATGAGCAGTTCTTC. It codes for CASSDRPYYNEQFF.

The sample holds many counts of this clonotype. The chain links TRBV6-5 to TRBJ2-7; tentatively, D is TRBD2 (6 bases). V was cut by 0 bases and J by 2 bases, with 14 bases left in between. The germline V gene encodes CDR1 MNHEY and CDR2 SVGAGI. The CDR3 covers 16 residues. The CDR3 DNA follows: TGTGCCAGCAGTTACTCGATACTCGGGACTCCCTACGAGCAGTACTTC. Translation gives CASSYSILGTPYEQYF.

Many counts were recorded for this clonotype. V gene TRBV20-1 combines with J gene TRBJ1-2, with TRBD1 as a possible D gene (6 bases). This CDR3 spans 14 amino acids. Between the trimmed V and J ends, which lost 1 base and 3 bases, there was a span of 12 bases. Looked up from germline, CDR1 is DFQATT and CDR2 is SNEGSKA (reference sequence). CDR3 sequence: CSARGGRTDYGYTF. The CDR3 nucleotides are TGCAGTGCTAGAGGTGGTCGGACAGACTATGGCTACACCTTC.

This clonotype showed up just a few times. The chain has TRBV27 and TRBJ2-7; D is unresolved. This CDR3 spans 14 amino acids. V was clipped by 1 base and J by 6 bases, with 13 bases between them. From germline, CDR1 is MNHEY and CDR2 SMNVEV (reference sequence). The chain's CDR3 is CASSLLSPPAEQYF. CDR3 DNA: TGTGCCAGCAGTTTATTATCTCCCCCGGCCGAGCAGTACTTC.

This clonotype was recorded at least ten times. The J gene is TRBJ2-5, the V gene TRBV20-1; D is possibly TRBD2 (6 bases). The CDR3 has 14 residues. Germline V lookup: CDR1 DFQATT, CDR2 SNEGSKA (reference sequence). V was clipped by 6 bases and J by 2 bases, with 16 bases between them. CDR3 nucleotides: TGCAGTGCCTCCGTCGGTAGCGGACAAGAGACCCAGTACTTC. Its translation is CSASVGSGQETQYF.

The chain couples TRBV19 to TRBJ1-5; tentatively, D is TRBD1 (6 bases). Trimming took 2 bases from V and 5 from J, leaving 16 bases between them. The germline V gene encodes CDR1 LNHDA and CDR2 SQIVND (reference sequence). This CDR3 spans 16 amino acids. The chain's CDR3 is CASSIFQGKGDQPQHF. CDR3 in DNA: TGTGCCAGTAGTATATTCCAGGGGAAAGGGGATCAGCCCCAGCATTTT.

The V call is TRBV13, the J call TRBJ2-2; TRBD2 aligns across 9 bases. V dropped 0 bases and J dropped 6; count of bases not matched to a gene: 5. The V gene's germline CDR1 is PRHDT and CDR2 FYEKMQ (reference sequence). The CDR3 spans 16 residues. CDR3 amino acids: CASSLGLAGVPGELFF. As DNA, the CDR3 is TGTGCCAGCAGCTTAGGGTTAGCGGGAGTTCCCGGGGAGCTGTTTTTT.

The sample holds many counts of this clonotype. The V and J genes are TRBV20-1 and TRBJ2-2, with D hard to call. V was pared by 5 bases and J by 3 bases, with 7 bases between. This CDR3 region has 12 residues. The V gene's germline CDR1 is DFQATT and CDR2 SNEGSKA (reference sequence). CDR3 loop: CSAFGHTGELFF. Here the CDR3 DNA reads TGCAGTGCTTTCGGACACACCGGGGAGCTGTTTTTT.

To note about this clonotype: This may be a read error, as it is one base from a much larger clone. The CDR3 region is CASSLVGFRGDTSSLHF. The CDR3 DNA reads TGTGCCAGCAGCTTAGTAGGGTTTCGCGGTGATACTTCATCCCTCCACTTT. The chain couples TRBV11-3 to TRBJ1-6; D gene ambiguous. Germline V gene data show CDR1 as SGHNT and CDR2 as YENEEA. This CDR3 has 17 amino acids.

This clonotype was recorded a few times. V and J are TRBV29-1 and TRBJ2-2; unclear D gene. Germline loops: CDR1 SQVTM, CDR2 ANQGSEA. The CDR3 is 14 residues long. V was shortened by 7 bases and J by 2 bases, with 14 bases between the two germline ends. CDR3 region: CSAPLGFNTGELFF. For the CDR3, the DNA is TGCAGCGCACCGTTGGGTTTCAACACCGGGGAGCTGTTTTTT.

This clonotype has only a few counts. V and J are TRBV11-2 and TRBJ2-7, with D possibly called TRBD1 or TRBD2 (5 bases each). The CDR3 consists of 16 residues. V dropped 0 bases and J dropped 3 bases, with 15 bases sitting between them. Germline V gene sequence: CDR1 SGHAT, CDR2 FQNNGV. The chain's CDR3 is CASSLDSSGQDYEQYF. CDR3 DNA: TGTGCCAGCAGCTTAGATAGCTCGGGGCAAGACTACGAGCAGTACTTC.

This clonotype was seen many times. Its ends do not fully match the called genes, so a read error is possible. The chain couples TRBV28 to TRBJ2-1; D is perhaps TRBD2 (7 bases). Germline CDR1 MDHEN, CDR2 SYDVKM. The length of the CDR3 is 17 residues. CDR3 nucleotides: TGTGTCAGCAGTCACCCCCTGGGGGAGGGGGGCTACAATGAGCAGTTCTTC. Residues: CVSSHPLGEGGYNEQFF.

This clonotype has a count of ten or more. This sequence joins TRBV7-9 and TRBJ2-7, with 9 positions matching TRBD1. The germline CDR1 and CDR2 sequences are SEHNR and FQNEAQ (reference sequence). CDR3 length: 15 residues. The trim removed 5 bases at V and 5 bases at J, leaving 10 bases unmatched. As DNA, the CDR3 is TGTGCCAGCAGCCTAGACGGGGGACAGGGTAACGAGCAGTACTTC. Translation gives CASSLDGGQGNEQYF.

The V and J genes are TRBV5-1 and TRBJ2-5; 7 positions agree with TRBD1. This CDR3 spans 15 amino acids. After removal of 2 bases from V and 3 bases from J, the junction contained 7 bases not matched to a gene. Germline V gene data show CDR1 as SGHRS and CDR2 as YFSETQ. The CDR3 here is CASSLLGTAEETQYF. The CDR3 bases are TGCGCCAGCAGCTTACTTGGGACAGCAGAAGAGACCCAGTACTTC.

In regard to this clonotype: Since a much larger clone is just one base distant, this may be a read error. The chain has TRBV12-3 or TRBV12-4 and TRBJ1-5, with D uncertain. Trimming took 4 bases from V and 9 from J, leaving 10 bases between them. The CDR3 runs to 12 residues. The CDR3 DNA sequence: TGTGCCAGCAGTTACCTCGGGAGGCCCCAGCATTTT. It is translated as CASSYLGRPQHF.

This clonotype was detected ten times or more. The CDR3 reads CASSWSGVGELFF. The CDR3 nucleotides read TGTGCCAGCAGCTGGAGCGGGGTCGGGGAGCTGTTTTTT. J is TRBJ2-2 and V is TRBV12-3 or TRBV12-4; the match to TRBD2 covers 7 bases. Unmatched junction bases numbered 5, after V lost 6 bases and J lost 7 bases. CDR3 length: 13 amino acids.

This sequence joins TRBV30 and TRBJ2-7; 12 bases map to TRBD1. Germline V lookup: CDR1 GTSNPN, CDR2 SVGIG (reference sequence). The CDR3 length is 15 residues. The trim removed 2 bases at V and 0 bases at J, leaving 2 bases unmatched. The CDR3 DNA is TGTGCCTGGAGTAAGGGACAGGGGGCCTCCTACGAGCAGTACTTC. It is translated as CAWSKGQGASYEQYF.

Notes on this clonotype: This could be a read error, since a much larger clone is one nucleotide away. The J gene is TRBJ2-5, the V gene TRBV6-1, with unresolved D. Germline V gives CDR1 MNHNS, CDR2 SASEGT. This CDR3 is built from 14 residues. V was trimmed by 10 bases and J by 5 bases, leaving 20 bases between them. CDR3 bases: TGTGCCAACAAAGATAACAAGGGTGGCGAGACCCAGTACTTC. Translating gives CANKDNKGGETQYF.

With regard to this clonotype: A much larger clone lies a single base off, so this may be a read error. This sequence joins TRBV20-1 and TRBJ2-1; 11 bases line up with TRBD2. Germline loops: CDR1 DFQATT, CDR2 SNEGSKA (reference sequence). The CDR3 consists of 17 residues. With 5 bases clipped from V and 2 bases from J, the junction kept 11 bases outside the gene matches. The CDR3 reads CSAYLTSGSDTYNEQFF. The CDR3 DNA reads TGCAGTGCTTATCTTACTAGCGGGAGTGACACCTACAATGAGCAGTTCTTC.

V usage is TRBV5-1 and J usage is TRBJ1-1, with a possible D match to TRBD1 (5 bases). V shed 4 bases and J shed 7 bases, with 11 bases lying between them. Germline V gives CDR1 SGHRS, CDR2 YFSETQ. The CDR3 contains 12 residues. The CDR3: CASSDGHVEAFF. CDR3 in DNA: TGCGCCAGCAGCGATGGACACGTTGAAGCTTTCTTT.

This clonotype was recorded many times. In nucleotides, the CDR3 is TGTGCCAGCTCACCGAAACACTCCTACGAGCAGTACTTC. Amino acid sequence: CASSPKHSYEQYF. The V and J genes are TRBV18 and TRBJ2-7; D unclear. Germline CDR1 and CDR2: KGHSH and LQKENI. This CDR3 contains 13 residues. The V end was cut by 3 bases, the J end by 0 bases, with 6 bases between.

Many counts were recorded for this clonotype. The chain employs TRBV27 and TRBJ2-7; no clear D. This CDR3 region has 16 residues. With 5 bases removed from V and 0 bases from J, the gap between germline ends came to 17 bases. Germline-derived CDR1 and CDR2 are MNHEY and SMNVEV (reference sequence). The CDR3 DNA reads as TGTGCCAGCAGTCCTAGTCTATCGGGCGTCTCCTACGAGCAGTACTTC. This gives the protein CASSPSLSGVSYEQYF.

The J gene is TRBJ2-2, the V gene TRBV28; 9 bases are a match to TRBD2. J lost 6 bases, V lost 5 bases, and 10 bases had no gene match. There are 16 residues in the CDR3. The germline V gene encodes CDR1 MDHEN and CDR2 SYDVKM. The CDR3 spells CASSPPGPSGAGELFF. CDR3 nucleotides: TGTGCCAGCAGTCCGCCAGGCCCTAGCGGGGCCGGGGAGCTGTTTTTT.

About this clonotype: The junction departs from germline at one end; a sequencing error may be responsible. CDR3 sequence reads: CASSLGSEASF. DNA for the CDR3: TGTGCCAGCAGCTTAGGGTCGGAAGCTTCCTTT. The chain recombines TRBV7-3 with TRBJ1-1, with D unresolved. Germline values: CDR1 SGHTA, CDR2 FQGTGA. This CDR3 contains 11 residues.

This clonotype appeared many times. The chain is built from TRBV28 and TRBJ2-7; D unclear. Germline CDR1 MDHEN, CDR2 SYDVKM. The CDR3 loop spans 13 amino acids. Trimming removed 7 bases at V and 0 bases at J, with 10 bases between. CDR3 coding DNA: TGTGCCAGCAATGGTCATAACTCCTACGAGCAGTACTTC. Encoded protein: CASNGHNSYEQYF.